The 11 T cell receptor beta chains given below trace back to one sample, sequenced in a study of T cells expressing NK-cell markers. TCRdb re-called the 5' RACE reads and shows each CDR3 protein once, DNA omitted. The sample holds some 300,000 distinct CDR3 sequences. The source material was blood T cells: a sorted CD56 or NKG2C T cell subset, CD4+ or CD8+ T cells, or bulk PBMC T cells (not recorded which). All receptors come from a man younger than 30 in good health.

The CDR3 here is CASSGTAQETQYF. V is TRBV12-3 or TRBV12-4 and J is TRBJ2-5; TCRdb picks TRBD1, but there is no DNA to check that call. This CDR3 region has 13 residues.

The chain recombines TRBV12-3 or TRBV12-4 with TRBJ2-1; the D gene TCRdb calls, TRBD2, cannot be checked with no DNA. This CDR3 contains 17 residues. The CDR3 loop reads CASSLRGSGRHYNEQFF.

The J gene is TRBJ2-7, the V gene TRBV4-2; TCRdb reports TRBD1, a call that lacks DNA to check it against. Germline V lookup: CDR1 LGHNA, CDR2 YNFKEQ. The CDR3 is made up of 13 amino acids. The CDR3 here is CASSQDLPWEQYF.

The chain's CDR3 is CASSRRGTSGMDTQYF. The chain carries TRBV6-1 and TRBJ2-3; TCRdb's assignment of TRBD2 cannot be checked, as there is no DNA. Germline values: CDR1 MNHNS, CDR2 SASEGT. This CDR3 has 16 amino acids.

The chain joins TRBV6-1 to TRBJ1-2; TCRdb lists TRBD1, though no DNA is available to test this call. Germline CDR1 reads MNHNS; CDR2 reads SASEGT. The CDR3 spans 13 residues. Here the CDR3 reads CATTGQGNYGYTF.

This rearrangement joins TRBV7-6 to TRBJ1-1; lacking DNA, the TRBD1 call made by TCRdb goes unchecked. In germline, CDR1 is SGHVS, CDR2 FNYEAQ. The CDR3 length is 16 residues. The CDR3 spells CASTLGQGAVNTEAFF.

The genes are TRBV27 and TRBJ1-2; with no DNA, the TCRdb D assignment of TRBD1 cannot be verified. Looked up from germline, CDR1 is MNHEY and CDR2 is SMNVEV (reference sequence). The CDR3 loop spans 15 amino acids. CDR3 sequence reads: CASGIYTGANYGYTF.

The chain recombines TRBV19 with TRBJ1-4; TCRdb's D gene call, TRBD1, goes unchecked for lack of DNA. The CDR3 has 13 residues. Germline values: CDR1 LNHDA, CDR2 SQIVND (reference sequence). The CDR3 sequence: CASSVRGHEKLFF.

The J gene is TRBJ2-6, the V gene TRBV7-2; the D call of TRBD2 rests on TCRdb alone, since no DNA is present to check it. Germline V CDR1 and CDR2: SGHTA, FQGNSA. The CDR3 consists of 15 residues. The CDR3 spells CASSLGLSGANVLTF.

The rearrangement joins TRBV6-6 to TRBJ2-7; the D call from TCRdb, TRBD2, cannot be confirmed without DNA. This CDR3 region has 12 residues. Germline V lookup: CDR1 MNHNY, CDR2 SVGAGI (reference sequence). CDR3 residues: CASRDLAGVKYF.

The chain links TRBV15 to TRBJ1-1; TCRdb reports TRBD1, a call that lacks DNA to check it against. From germline, CDR1 is LNHNV and CDR2 YYDKDF (reference sequence). The CDR3 sequence is 16 residues long. The CDR3 reads CATKTVRDGRNTEAFF.